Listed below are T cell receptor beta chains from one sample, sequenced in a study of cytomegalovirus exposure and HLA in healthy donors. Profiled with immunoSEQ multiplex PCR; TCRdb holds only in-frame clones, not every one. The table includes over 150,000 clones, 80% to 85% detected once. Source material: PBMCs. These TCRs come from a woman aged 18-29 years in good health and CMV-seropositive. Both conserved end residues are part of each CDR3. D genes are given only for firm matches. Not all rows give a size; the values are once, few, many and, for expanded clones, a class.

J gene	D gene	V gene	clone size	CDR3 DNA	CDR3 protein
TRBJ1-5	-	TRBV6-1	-	TGTGCCAGCAGTGCCCCCGGGACATCATATAGCAATCAGCCCCAGCATTTT	CASSAPGTSYSNQPQHF
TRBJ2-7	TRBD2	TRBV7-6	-	TGTGCCAGCAGCCGCGGGACTAGCGGGGCCACAGCCTACGAGCAGTACTTC	CASSRGTSGATAYEQYF
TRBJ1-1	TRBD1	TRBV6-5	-	TGTGCCAGCAGTAATTTGGGACAGGCGAACACTGAAGCTTTCTTT	CASSNLGQANTEAFF
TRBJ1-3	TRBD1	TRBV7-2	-	TGTGCCAGCAGCTTAGTAGGTCAGGGGGTAACTGGAAACACCATATATTTT	CASSLVGQGVTGNTIYF
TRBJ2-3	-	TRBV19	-	TGTGCCAGCCGATTCGGGGATACGCAGTATTTT	CASRFGDTQYF
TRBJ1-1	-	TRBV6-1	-	TGTGCCAGCAGTGAAGCGTCCGGGGTTCCGAACACTGAAGCTTTCTTT	CASSEASGVPNTEAFF
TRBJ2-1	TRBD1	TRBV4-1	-	TGCGCCAGCAGCCAGGGACAGGCACCGCAGTTCTTC	CASSQGQAPQFF
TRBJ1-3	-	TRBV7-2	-	TGTGCCAGCAGCGCCCGACTAAGCTCTGGAAACACCATATATTTT	CASSARLSSGNTIYF
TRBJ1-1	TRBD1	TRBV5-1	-	TGCGCCAGCAGGTGGGGCAGGGGGCAAGGTGAAGCTTTCTTT	CASRWGRGQGEAFF
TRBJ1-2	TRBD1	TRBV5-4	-	TGTGCCAGCAGTTCAGGACAGGAGACCTATGGCTACACCTTC	CASSSGQETYGYTF
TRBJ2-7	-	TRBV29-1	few	TGCAGCGCTACCCGACAGGTTTGGGACGAGCAGTACTTC	CSATRQVWDEQYF
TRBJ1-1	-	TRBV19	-	TGTGCCAGTACCCCAGGGGTTTCGGGCACTGAAGCTTTCTTT	CASTPGVSGTEAFF
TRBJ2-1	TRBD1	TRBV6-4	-	TGTGCCAGCGGACAGGCCCATGAGCAGTTCTTC	CASGQAHEQFF
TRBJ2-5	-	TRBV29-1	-	TGCAGCGTTGACCACGGGGTGGGAGAGACCCAGTACTTC	CSVDHGVGETQYF
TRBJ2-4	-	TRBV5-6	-	TGTGCCAGCAGCTTGGACAGGGCAGACATTCAGTACTTC	CASSLDRADIQYF
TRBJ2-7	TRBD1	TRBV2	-	TGTGCCAGCAGGCAGGGGGCTCTCTACCACGAGCAGTACTTC	CASRQGALYHEQYF
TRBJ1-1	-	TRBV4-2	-	TGTGCCAGCAGCCAAGGTACATCAGTCGGGGTGAACACTGAAGCTTTCTTT	CASSQGTSVGVNTEAFF
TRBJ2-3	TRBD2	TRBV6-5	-	TGTGCCAGCAGAAATAGCGGGGGGTTAGCAGATACGCAGTATTTT	CASRNSGGLADTQYF
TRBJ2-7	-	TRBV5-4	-	TGTGCCAGCAGCCCGGAAGGCGGTTCCTACGAGCAGTACTTC	CASSPEGGSYEQYF
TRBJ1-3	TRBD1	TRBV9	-	TGTGCCAGCAGCGCCCCAGGGGGACCCTCTGGAAACACCATATATTTT	CASSAPGGPSGNTIYF
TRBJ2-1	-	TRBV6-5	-	TGTGCCAGCAGTTACGGCCCAAGCAATGAGCAGTTCTTC	CASSYGPSNEQFF
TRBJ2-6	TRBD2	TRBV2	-	TGTGCCAGCACCTGGCGACTAGCGGGGGCTGGGGCCAACGTCCTGACTTTC	CASTWRLAGAGANVLTF
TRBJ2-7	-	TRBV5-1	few	TGCGCCAGCGGTTGGGGCAGATCCTACGAGCAGTACTTC	CASGWGRSYEQYF
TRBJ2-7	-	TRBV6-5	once	TGTGCCAGCAGCGCCGGGGGGCGAGGGGTCTACGAGCAGTACTTC	CASSAGGRGVYEQYF
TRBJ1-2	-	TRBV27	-	TGTGCCAGCAGCCCCGCCCGAGGCGGCTATGGCTACACCTTC	CASSPARGGYGYTF
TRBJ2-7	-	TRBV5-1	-	TGCGCCAGCAGCTTGGTACAGGGAGATTCGTACGAGCAGTACTTC	CASSLVQGDSYEQYF
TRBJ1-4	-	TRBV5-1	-	TGCGCCAGCAGCTTAGGCGCAGACCATTCCTCGGGGGAAAAACTGTTTTTT	CASSLGADHSSGEKLFF
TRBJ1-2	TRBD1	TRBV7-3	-	TGTGCCAGCAGCGTGGACAGGGATGGATATGGCTACACCTTC	CASSVDRDGYGYTF
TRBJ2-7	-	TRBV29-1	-	TGCAGCGTTAGTACCACGGGGGAGCAGTACTTC	CSVSTTGEQYF
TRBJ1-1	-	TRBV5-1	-	TGCGCCAGCAGCTTGGTTCAGGGCATGAACACTGAAGCTTTCTTT	CASSLVQGMNTEAFF
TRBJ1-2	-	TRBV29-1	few	TGCAGCGTTGGCCAGGCACGGATCTCGGGCTACACCTTC	CSVGQARISGYTF
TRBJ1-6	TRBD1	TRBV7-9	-	TGTGCCAGCGGAACCCAGGGGGCGTCCTATAATTCACCCCTCCACTTT	CASGTQGASYNSPLHF
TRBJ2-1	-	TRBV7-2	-	TGTGCCAGCAGCCCCCCTGGGAGGCATGAGCAGTTCTTC	CASSPPGRHEQFF
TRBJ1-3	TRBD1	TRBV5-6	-	TGTGCCAGCAGCTTGGCTGGGACAGACGGAAACACCATATATTTT	CASSLAGTDGNTIYF
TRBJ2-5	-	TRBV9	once	TGTGCCAGCAGCCCCGCGAACAGGGCACAAGAGACCCAGTACTTC	CASSPANRAQETQYF
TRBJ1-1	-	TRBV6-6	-	TGTGCCAGCAGTTCCCGGGGGGGTGGCACTGAAGCTTTCTTT	CASSSRGGGTEAFF
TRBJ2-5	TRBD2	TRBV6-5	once	TGTGCCAGCAGTTTGCTAGCGGGGGGGCCGGAGACCCAGTACTTC	CASSLLAGGPETQYF
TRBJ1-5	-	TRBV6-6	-	TGTGCCAGCACCGGGGATCTCAATCAGCCCCAGCATTTT	CASTGDLNQPQHF
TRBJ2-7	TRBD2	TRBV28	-	TGTGCCAGCAGTCTCCTTAGCGGGAGCTCCTACGAGCAGTACTTC	CASSLLSGSSYEQYF
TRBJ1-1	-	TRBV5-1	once	TGCGCCAGCAGCTTGGGTGCGGACAGCCCCTTGAACACTGAAGCTTTCTTT	CASSLGADSPLNTEAFF
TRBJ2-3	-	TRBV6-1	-	TGTGCGGGGGCAGTCACGGGTACGCAGTATTTT	CAGAVTGTQYF
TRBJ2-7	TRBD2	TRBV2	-	TGTGCCAGCAGTGAAGCGCGGGGGGGCGGTGGGTACGAGCAGTACTTC	CASSEARGGGGYEQYF
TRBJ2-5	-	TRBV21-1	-	TGTGCCAGCAGCAAAAACAGGGGGCAAGAGACCCAGTACTTC	CASSKNRGQETQYF
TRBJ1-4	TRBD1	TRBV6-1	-	TGTGCCAGCAGTGAAGTCGACAGGGCTAATGAAAAACTGTTTTTT	CASSEVDRANEKLFF
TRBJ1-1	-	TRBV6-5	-	TGTGCCAGCACTCTACAGGTTCCTGAAGCTTTCTTT	CASTLQVPEAFF
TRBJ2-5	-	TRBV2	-	TGTGCCAGCAGTGAAGCAAGGGAGCAAATTATAGAGACCCAGTACTTC	CASSEAREQIIETQYF
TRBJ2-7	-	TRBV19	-	TGTGCCAGTTCCCAGGGGGGATACGAGCAGTACTTC	CASSQGGYEQYF
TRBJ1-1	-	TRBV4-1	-	TGCGCCAGCAGCCAGAACAGACAGGTACTTGAAGCTTTCTTT	CASSQNRQVLEAFF
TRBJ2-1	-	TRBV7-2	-	TGTGCCAGCAGCTTGACCGGGACACTCTCCTACAATGAGCAGTTCTTC	CASSLTGTLSYNEQFF